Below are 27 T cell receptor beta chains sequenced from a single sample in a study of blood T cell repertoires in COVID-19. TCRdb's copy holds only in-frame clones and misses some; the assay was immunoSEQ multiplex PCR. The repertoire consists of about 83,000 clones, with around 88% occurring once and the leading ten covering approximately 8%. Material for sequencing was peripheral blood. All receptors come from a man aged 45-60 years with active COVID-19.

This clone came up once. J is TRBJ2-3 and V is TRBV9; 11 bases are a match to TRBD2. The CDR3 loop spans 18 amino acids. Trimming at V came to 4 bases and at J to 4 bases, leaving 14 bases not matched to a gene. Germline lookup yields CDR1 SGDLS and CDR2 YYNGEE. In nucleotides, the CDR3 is TGTGCCAGCAGCCTGAACCCCACTAGCGGGGGTCCCGCAGATACGCAGTATTTT. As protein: CASSLNPTSGGPADTQYF.

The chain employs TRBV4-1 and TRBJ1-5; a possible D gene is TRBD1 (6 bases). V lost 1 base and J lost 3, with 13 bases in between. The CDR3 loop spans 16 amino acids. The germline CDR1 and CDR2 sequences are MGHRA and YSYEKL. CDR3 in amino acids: CASSQGGGRDNQPQHF. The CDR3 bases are TGCGCCAGCAGCCAAGGGGGGGGCAGGGACAATCAGCCCCAGCATTTT.

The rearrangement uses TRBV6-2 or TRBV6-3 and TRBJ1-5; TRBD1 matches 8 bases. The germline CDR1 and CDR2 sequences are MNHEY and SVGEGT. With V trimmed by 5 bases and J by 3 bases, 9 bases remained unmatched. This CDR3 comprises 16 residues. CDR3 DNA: TGTGCCAGCAGTCGGGCTGGGACAGGCTACAATCAGCCCCAGCATTTT. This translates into CASSRAGTGYNQPQHF.

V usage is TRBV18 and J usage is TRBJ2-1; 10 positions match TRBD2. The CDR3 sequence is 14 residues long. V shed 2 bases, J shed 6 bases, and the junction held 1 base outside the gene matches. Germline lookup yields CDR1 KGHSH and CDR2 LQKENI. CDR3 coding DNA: TGTGCCAGCTCACCAACTAGCGGGATCAATGAGCAGTTCTTC. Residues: CASSPTSGINEQFF.

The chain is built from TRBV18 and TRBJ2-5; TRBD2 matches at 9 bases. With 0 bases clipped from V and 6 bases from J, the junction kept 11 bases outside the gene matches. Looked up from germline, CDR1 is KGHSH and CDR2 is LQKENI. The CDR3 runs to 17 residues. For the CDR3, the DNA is TGTGCCAGCTCACCACCGTGGCGGGAGGGCATGTGGAAGACCCAGTACTTC. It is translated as CASSPPWREGMWKTQYF.

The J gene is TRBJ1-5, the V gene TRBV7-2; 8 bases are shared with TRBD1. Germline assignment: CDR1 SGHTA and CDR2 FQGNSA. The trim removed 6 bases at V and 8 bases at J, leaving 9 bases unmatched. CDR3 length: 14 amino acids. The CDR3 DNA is TGTGCCAGCAGTTTAAACAGGGGGGAGGAGCCCCAGCATTTT. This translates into CASSLNRGEEPQHF. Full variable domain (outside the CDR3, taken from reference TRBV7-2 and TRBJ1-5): GAGVSQSPSNKVTEKGKDVELRCDPISGHTALYWYRQSLGQGLEFLIYFQGNSAPDKSGLPSDRFSAERTGGSVSTLTIQRTQQEDSAVYLCASSLNRGEEPQHFGDGTRLSIL.

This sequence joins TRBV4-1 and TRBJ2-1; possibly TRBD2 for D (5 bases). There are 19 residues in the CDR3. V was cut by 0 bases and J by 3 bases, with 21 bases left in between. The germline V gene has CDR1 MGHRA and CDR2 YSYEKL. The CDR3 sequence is CASSQEGSRGFKGYNEQFF. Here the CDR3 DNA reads TGCGCCAGCAGCCAAGAGGGATCCCGGGGATTTAAAGGCTACAATGAGCAGTTCTTC.

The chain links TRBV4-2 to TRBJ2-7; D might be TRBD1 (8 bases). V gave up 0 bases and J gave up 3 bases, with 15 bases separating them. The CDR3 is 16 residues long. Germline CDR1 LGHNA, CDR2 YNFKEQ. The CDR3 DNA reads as TGTGCCAGCAGCCAAGACAACAGGGGGGGATACTACGAGCAGTACTTC. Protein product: CASSQDNRGGYYEQYF.

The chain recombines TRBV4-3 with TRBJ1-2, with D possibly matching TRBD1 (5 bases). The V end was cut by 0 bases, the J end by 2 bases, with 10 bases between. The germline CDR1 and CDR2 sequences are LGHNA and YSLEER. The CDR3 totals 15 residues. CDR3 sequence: CASSQDGAANYGYTF. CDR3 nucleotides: TGCGCCAGCAGCCAAGATGGGGCAGCAAACTATGGCTACACCTTC.

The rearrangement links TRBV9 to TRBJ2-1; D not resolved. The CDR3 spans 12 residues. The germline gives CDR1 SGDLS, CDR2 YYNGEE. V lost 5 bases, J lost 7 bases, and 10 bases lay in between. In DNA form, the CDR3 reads TGTGCCAGCAGTGGCTCATGGAATGAGCAGTTCTTC. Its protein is CASSGSWNEQFF.

The CDR3 is CASTKAGSGNTIYF. The DNA for the CDR3 is TGTGCCAGCACCAAAGCAGGCTCTGGAAACACCATATATTTT. The V gene is TRBV28, the J gene TRBJ1-3, with D uncertain. V lost 7 bases, J lost 0 bases, and 10 bases lay in between. The CDR3 has 14 amino acids. CDR1 is MDHEN and CDR2 is SYDVKM in the germline V gene.

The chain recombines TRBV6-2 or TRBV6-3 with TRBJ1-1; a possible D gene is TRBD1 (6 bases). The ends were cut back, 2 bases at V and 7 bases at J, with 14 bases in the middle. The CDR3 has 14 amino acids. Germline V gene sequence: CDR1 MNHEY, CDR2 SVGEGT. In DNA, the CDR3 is TGTGCCAGCAGTTACGGAGGGGGGGAGGGTGAAGCTTTCTTT. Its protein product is CASSYGGGEGEAFF.

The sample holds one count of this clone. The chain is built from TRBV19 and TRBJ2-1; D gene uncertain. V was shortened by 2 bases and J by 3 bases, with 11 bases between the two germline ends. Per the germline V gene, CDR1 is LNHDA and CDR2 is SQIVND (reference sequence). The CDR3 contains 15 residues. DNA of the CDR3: TGTGCCAGTAGTATATCATTACAGTACTACAATGAGCAGTTCTTC. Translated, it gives CASSISLQYYNEQFF.

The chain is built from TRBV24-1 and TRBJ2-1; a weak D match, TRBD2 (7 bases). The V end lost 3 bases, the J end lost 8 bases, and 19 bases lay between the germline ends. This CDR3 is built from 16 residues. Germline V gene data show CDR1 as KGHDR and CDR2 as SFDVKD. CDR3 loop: CATSDPTRRGRDEQFF. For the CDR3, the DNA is TGTGCCACCAGTGATCCGACGCGGCGGGGGCGAGATGAGCAGTTCTTC.

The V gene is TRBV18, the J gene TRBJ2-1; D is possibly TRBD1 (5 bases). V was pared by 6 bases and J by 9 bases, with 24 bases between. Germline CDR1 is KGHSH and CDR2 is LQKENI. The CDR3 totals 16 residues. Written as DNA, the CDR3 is TGTGCCAGCTCCCCTGACCCCAGGGCGCATAGAAGTGAGCAGTTCTTC. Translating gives CASSPDPRAHRSEQFF.

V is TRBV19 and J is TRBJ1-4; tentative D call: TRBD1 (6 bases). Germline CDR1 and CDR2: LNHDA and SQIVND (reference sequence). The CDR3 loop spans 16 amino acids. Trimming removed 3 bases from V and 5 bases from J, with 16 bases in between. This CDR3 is CASSIPSRGLNEKLFF. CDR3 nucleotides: TGTGCCAGTAGTATTCCATCCAGGGGCCTGAATGAAAAACTGTTTTTT.

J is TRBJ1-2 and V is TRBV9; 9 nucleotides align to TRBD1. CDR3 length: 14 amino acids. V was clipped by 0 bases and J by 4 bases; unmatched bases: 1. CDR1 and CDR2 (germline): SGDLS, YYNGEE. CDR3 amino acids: CASSVEDRGYGYTF. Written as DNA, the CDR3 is TGTGCCAGCAGCGTAGAGGACAGGGGCTATGGCTACACCTTC.

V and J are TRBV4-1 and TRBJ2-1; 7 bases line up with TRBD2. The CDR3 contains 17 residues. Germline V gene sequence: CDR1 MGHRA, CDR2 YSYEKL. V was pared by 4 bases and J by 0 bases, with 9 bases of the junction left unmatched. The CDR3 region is CASSRVLAQSSYNEQFF. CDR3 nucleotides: TGCGCCAGCAGCCGCGTACTAGCGCAGAGCTCCTACAATGAGCAGTTCTTC.

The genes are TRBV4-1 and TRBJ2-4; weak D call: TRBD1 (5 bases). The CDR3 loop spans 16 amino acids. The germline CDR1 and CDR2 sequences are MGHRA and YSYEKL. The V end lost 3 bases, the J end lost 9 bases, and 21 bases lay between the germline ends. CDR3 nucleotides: TGCGCCAGCAGCCAGGCAGTGGACAACTCTTATGGCATTCAGTACTTC. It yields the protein CASSQAVDNSYGIQYF.

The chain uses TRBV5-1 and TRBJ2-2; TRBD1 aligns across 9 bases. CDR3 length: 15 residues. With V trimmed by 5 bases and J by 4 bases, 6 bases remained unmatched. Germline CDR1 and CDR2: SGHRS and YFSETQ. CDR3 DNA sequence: TGCGCCAGCAGACCCGGGACAGGGATCACCGGGGAGCTGTTTTTT. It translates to CASRPGTGITGELFF.

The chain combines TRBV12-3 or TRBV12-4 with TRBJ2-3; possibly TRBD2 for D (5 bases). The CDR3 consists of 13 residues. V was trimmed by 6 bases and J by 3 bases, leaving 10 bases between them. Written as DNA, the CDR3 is TGTGCCAGCAGACTAGGTTTGACAGATACGCAGTATTTT. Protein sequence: CASRLGLTDTQYF.

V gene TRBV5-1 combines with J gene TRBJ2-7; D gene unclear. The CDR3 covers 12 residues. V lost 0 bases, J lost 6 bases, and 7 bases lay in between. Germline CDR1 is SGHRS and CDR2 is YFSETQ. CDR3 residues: CASSLDNIEQYF. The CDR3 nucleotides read TGCGCCAGCAGCTTGGACAACATCGAGCAGTACTTC.

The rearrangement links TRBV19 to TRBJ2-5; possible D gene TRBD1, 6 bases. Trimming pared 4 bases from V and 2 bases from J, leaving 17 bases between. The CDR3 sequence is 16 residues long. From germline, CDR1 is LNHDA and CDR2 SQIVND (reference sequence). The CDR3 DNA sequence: TGTGCCAGTAGTACCTACCTTTTGGACAGTCAAGAGACCCAGTACTTC. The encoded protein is CASSTYLLDSQETQYF.

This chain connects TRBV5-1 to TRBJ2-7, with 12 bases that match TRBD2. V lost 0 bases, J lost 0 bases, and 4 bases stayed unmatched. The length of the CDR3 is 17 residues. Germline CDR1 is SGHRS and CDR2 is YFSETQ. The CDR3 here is CASSLGLAGDPSYEQYF. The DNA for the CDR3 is TGCGCCAGCAGCTTGGGACTAGCGGGGGACCCCTCCTACGAGCAGTACTTC.

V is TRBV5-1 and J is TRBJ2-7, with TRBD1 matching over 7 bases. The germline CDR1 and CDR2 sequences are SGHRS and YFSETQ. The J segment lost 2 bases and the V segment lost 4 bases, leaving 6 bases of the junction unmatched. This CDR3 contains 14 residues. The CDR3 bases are TGCGCCAGCAGCCCCGGGACAGAAACCTACGAGCAGTACTTC. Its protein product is CASSPGTETYEQYF.

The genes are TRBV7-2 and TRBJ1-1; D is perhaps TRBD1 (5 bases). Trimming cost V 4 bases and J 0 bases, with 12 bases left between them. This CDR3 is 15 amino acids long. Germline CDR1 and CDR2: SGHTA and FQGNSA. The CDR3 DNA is TGTGCCAGCAGCTGGGGGGGGAGCATGAACACTGAAGCTTTCTTT. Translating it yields CASSWGGSMNTEAFF.

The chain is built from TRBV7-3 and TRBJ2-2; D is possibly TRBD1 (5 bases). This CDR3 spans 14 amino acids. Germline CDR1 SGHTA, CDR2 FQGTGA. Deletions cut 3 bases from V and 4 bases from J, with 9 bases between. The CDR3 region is CASSFQQGTGELFF. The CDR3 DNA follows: TGTGCCAGCAGCTTTCAGCAGGGCACCGGGGAGCTGTTTTTT. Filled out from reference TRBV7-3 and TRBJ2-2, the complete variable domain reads GAGVSQTPSNKVTEKGKYVELRCDPISGHTALYWYRQSLGQGPEFLIYFQGTGAADDSGLPNDRFFAVRPEGSVSTLKIQRTERGDSAVYLCASSFQQGTGELFFGEGSRLTVL.